The subject of this entry is one T cell receptor (beta chain). Its specificity is not known. Assay used: immunoSEQ multiplex PCR; TCRdb lists only in-frame clones, some missing. The repertoire holds 95,000 to 150,000 clones, with roughly 90% as singletons. Germline V gene sequence: CDR1 MNHEY, CDR2 SMNVEV (reference sequence). The CDR3 spans 13 residues. Trimming pared 2 bases from V and 4 bases from J, leaving 8 bases between. The entry originates in a study of T cell responses to AZD1222 COVID-19 vaccine. Findings and caveats of the study: Females made up more of the donors, who were largely white British, and clonal diversity may have come out too low. An increase in Spike-specific TCR breadth and depth was observed after two AZD1222 doses. Of the AZD1222 recipients, only 5 to 7 were seropositive at baseline.

The receptor's source is an adult in good health. The chain employs TRBV27 and TRBJ2-5; D uncertain. The material was peripheral blood, obtained on day 0 of AZD1222 vaccination. The CDR3 is CASSLVMGETQYF. CDR3 DNA sequence: TGTGCCAGCAGTTTAGTCATGGGAGAGACCCAGTACTTC.